The subject of this entry is one T cell receptor beta chain. This sample is part of a study of blood T cell repertoires in COVID-19. Overall study: COVID-19 samples from acute and convalescent phases originated in the United States, Italy and Spain.

The CDR3 totals 18 residues. Original data processing: For nucleated cells, counts were estimated from reference gene primer amplification. The repertoire was sequenced with immunoSEQ multiplex PCR; TCRdb's copy has only in-frame clones and lacks some. Clonal size and the V and J genes are those of that table, whereas D and trimming came from the DNA. The sample lists roughly 200,000 clones; approximately 85% were seen once. The sample consisted of peripheral blood. The sequence derives from a human donor with active or convalescent COVID-19. The donor label of this sample is uncertain. This chain connects TRBV21-1 to TRBJ2-7; the table's D call, TRBD1, was not checked against the DNA. TRBV21-1 counts as a pseudogene. CDR3 bases: TGTGCCAGCAGCAAATTCCGGGACAGGTCTTCATTAACCTACGAGCAGTACTTC. It encodes CASSKFRDRSSLTYEQYF.